The source of this TCR beta chain is a study of blood T cell repertoires in COVID-19. Study at large: Some COVID-19 samples were acute and others convalescent; all came from the United States, Italy and Spain. PBMCs, B-cell-depleted T cells, or T cells were the source of the cDNA or gDNA that made up the material.

Authors' analysis steps: The authors estimated nucleated cell counts from reference gene primer amplification. Profiling relied on immunoSEQ multiplex PCR, and the TCRdb table lists in-frame clones only, not all of them. The DNA was the basis for D and trimming; V, J and clone size are from that table. Of fewer than 400,000 clones listed, around nine tenths are singletons. J gave up 9 bases and V 2 bases, and 7 bases lay outside the gene matches. The length of the CDR3 is 15 residues. In germline, CDR1 is MNHNY, CDR2 SVGAGI (reference sequence). The source material was peripheral blood. The chain carries TRBV6-6 and TRBJ2-1; 10 bases fit TRBD1. The sequence came from a human donor in a cohort sampled during active COVID-19. The CDR3 protein is CASSYVDRGLSEQFF. As DNA, the CDR3 is TGTGCCAGCAGTTACGTTGACAGGGGGCTGAGTGAGCAGTTCTTC.